Following are 27 T cell receptor beta chains from one sample sequenced in a study of beta chain features in type 1 diabetes. Whole-study findings and limits: Shorter TCRB CDR3s, moderately but significantly so, were found in Type 1 diabetes patients in all four CD4+ subsets.

TCRB transcripts that were expressed got sequenced, as all of the isolated RNA had been reverse transcribed. Generated by immunoSEQ multiplex PCR, the TCRdb table keeps only in-frame clones and is missing some. The table shows under 300,000 clones, with approximately 14% occurring only once. No antigens are known for them. The sequenced sample was naive CD4+ T cells from blood. All receptors derive from a man aged 25-45 years with type 1 diabetes.

The CDR3 region has the DNA TGTGCCAGCTCAGTGACTAGCGGGGGCTCCTACGAGCAGTACTTC. Encoded protein: CASSVTSGGSYEQYF. This chain connects TRBV18 to TRBJ2-7, with TRBD2 matching 12 bases. Germline CDR1 KGHSH, CDR2 LQKENI. The CDR3 runs 15 residues. J was trimmed by 0 bases and V by 5 bases; bases with no gene match: 2.

The rearrangement uses TRBV18 and TRBJ2-7; tentative D call: TRBD2 (6 bases). Trimming stripped 3 bases from V and 3 bases from J, with 12 bases between. The germline gives CDR1 KGHSH, CDR2 LQKENI. The CDR3 consists of 14 residues. This CDR3 is CASSPRGRIYEQYF. The CDR3 bases are TGTGCCAGCTCACCGCGGGGACGGATCTACGAGCAGTACTTC.

The chain links TRBV9 to TRBJ1-2; TRBD1 matches 7 bases. V trimming: 0 bases; J trimming: 8 bases; junction bases outside the gene matches: 1. The CDR3 runs to 12 residues. Germline-derived CDR1 and CDR2 are SGDLS and YYNGEE. This chain's CDR3 is CASSVGDRGYTF. The CDR3 bases are TGTGCCAGCAGCGTAGGGGACAGAGGCTACACCTTC.

The table lists this clone with a count of one. The chain links TRBV10-3 to TRBJ1-5, with 8 positions matching TRBD1. This CDR3 has 16 amino acids. Germline trimming cut 3 bases from V and 7 bases from J; bases unmatched to any gene: 11. Germline V gives CDR1 ENHRY, CDR2 SYGVKD. The CDR3, as DNA: TGTGCCATCAGTGATTCTGGACAGGGAGTCTGGCAGCCCCAGCATTTT. It is translated as CAISDSGQGVWQPQHF.

The rearrangement links TRBV11-2 to TRBJ2-5, with D possibly matching TRBD2 (5 bases). The V gene lost 7 bases and the J gene lost 2 bases, with 8 bases spanning the gap. There are 12 residues in the CDR3. Germline CDR1 reads SGHAT; CDR2 reads FQNNGV. The CDR3 DNA sequence: TGTGCCAGCAACACGGGGCAAGAGACCCAGTACTTC. It specifies CASNTGQETQYF. The full variable domain, in which reference TRBV11-2 and TRBJ2-5 provide the parts outside the CDR3, is EAGVAQSPRYKIIEKRQSVAFWCNPISGHATLYWYQQILGQGPKLLIQFQNNGVVDDSQLPKDRFSAERLKGVDSTLKIQPAKLEDSAVYLCASNTGQETQYFGPGTRLLVL.

This clone appeared a few times. The chain combines TRBV29-1 with TRBJ2-3; a possible D gene is TRBD1 (5 bases). Germline CDR1 is SQVTM and CDR2 is ANQGSEA. This CDR3 spans 14 amino acids. Trimming removed 7 bases from V and 2 bases from J, with 16 bases in between. The DNA for the CDR3 is TGCAGCGGTGCGAAACAGGCCCTCACAGATACGCAGTATTTT. The encoded protein is CSGAKQALTDTQYF.

The V and J genes are TRBV2 and TRBJ1-1, with 8 bases fitting TRBD1. Per the germline V gene, CDR1 is SNHLY and CDR2 is FYNNEI. The length of the CDR3 is 15 residues. Trimming cost V 3 bases and J 3 bases; bases outside gene matches: 6. The CDR3 loop is CASSETGQVYTEAFF. The DNA of the CDR3 is TGTGCCAGCAGTGAGACGGGACAGGTGTACACTGAAGCTTTCTTT.

This CDR3 is CASSLALGPTGSYEQYF. The CDR3 DNA sequence: TGTGCCAGCAGCTTAGCGCTAGGTCCGACAGGCTCCTACGAGCAGTACTTC. The V call is TRBV7-2, the J call TRBJ2-7; tentative D call: TRBD1 (6 bases). Per the germline V gene, CDR1 is SGHTA and CDR2 is FQGNSA. This CDR3 spans 17 amino acids. Trimming took off 0 bases at V and 0 bases at J, with 15 bases between the two ends.

The chain has TRBV11-2 and TRBJ2-3; 16 bases match TRBD2. This CDR3 has 17 amino acids. Trimming at V came to 6 bases and at J to 5 bases, leaving 8 bases not matched to a gene. CDR1 is SGHAT and CDR2 is FQNNGV in the germline V gene. CDR3: CASSVMGLAGGIDTQYF. CDR3 nucleotide sequence: TGTGCCAGCAGTGTTATGGGACTAGCGGGAGGGATAGATACGCAGTATTTT.

The chain joins TRBV6-1 to TRBJ2-4, with a weak D call TRBD2 (6 bases). The CDR3 totals 14 residues. The V gene's germline CDR1 is MNHNS and CDR2 SASEGT. The V gene lost 4 bases and the J gene lost 9 bases, with 16 bases spanning the gap. The CDR3 sequence: CASSVRQGAGIQYF. CDR3 coding DNA: TGTGCCAGCAGTGTAAGGCAGGGAGCGGGCATTCAGTACTTC.

This clone was observed a handful of times. The J gene is TRBJ2-7, the V gene TRBV27, with 11 bases fitting TRBD1. The germline CDR1 and CDR2 sequences are MNHEY and SMNVEV (reference sequence). The CDR3 is 15 amino acids. V lost 2 bases, J lost 3 bases, and 3 bases stayed unmatched. As DNA, the CDR3 is TGTGCCAGCAGTTTAGGCGGGACAGGGGGCTACGAGCAGTACTTC. It encodes CASSLGGTGGYEQYF.

This clone was detected only a few times. The J gene is TRBJ2-7, the V gene TRBV19; D is possibly TRBD2 (6 bases). Per the germline V gene, CDR1 is LNHDA and CDR2 is SQIVND (reference sequence). V lost 6 bases, J lost 2 bases, and 11 bases lay in between. This CDR3 comprises 13 residues. CDR3 protein: CASSWGETYEQYF. The CDR3 DNA reads as TGTGCCAGTAGCTGGGGGGAGACCTACGAGCAGTACTTC.

Only a few counts were recorded for this clone. This sequence joins TRBV11-2 and TRBJ2-1, with 7 nucleotides matching TRBD1. Germline V gene sequence: CDR1 SGHAT, CDR2 FQNNGV. The ends lost 5 bases at V and 10 bases at J; junction bases unmatched: 8. CDR3 length: 13 amino acids. CDR3 region: CASSPRTGREQFF. The CDR3 region has the DNA TGTGCCAGCAGCCCCCGGACAGGCAGGGAGCAGTTCTTC.

The sample holds a few counts of this clone. The J gene is TRBJ1-5, the V gene TRBV9; the D is unclear. The CDR3 is 13 residues long. Trimming took 0 bases from V and 5 from J, leaving 6 bases between them. Germline lookup yields CDR1 SGDLS and CDR2 YYNGEE. CDR3 protein: CASSVGLDQPQHF. CDR3 DNA sequence: TGTGCCAGCAGCGTAGGGCTAGATCAGCCCCAGCATTTT.

This clone was seen a handful of times. The gene calls are TRBV19 and TRBJ1-1; D might be TRBD1 (5 bases). V lost 8 bases to trimming and J lost 2 bases, with 21 bases between them. Germline CDR1 reads LNHDA; CDR2 reads SQIVND (reference sequence). This CDR3 has 16 residues. The CDR3 protein is CASVAVGALTNTEAFF. In nucleotides, the CDR3 is TGTGCCAGTGTCGCTGTTGGGGCCCTTACCAACACTGAAGCTTTCTTT. The whole variable domain, remainder taken from reference TRBV19 and TRBJ1-1, is DGGITQSPKYLFRKEGQNVTLSCEQNLNHDAMYWYRQDPGQGLRLIYYSQIVNDFQKGDIAEGYSVSREKKESFPLTVTSAQKNPTAFYLCASVAVGALTNTEAFFGQGTRLTVV.

The rearrangement uses TRBV7-2 and TRBJ1-2; tentative D call: TRBD1 (5 bases). The germline V gene has CDR1 SGHTA and CDR2 FQGNSA. The CDR3 is made up of 14 amino acids. V lost 5 bases to trimming and J lost 7 bases, with 17 bases between them. The CDR3 spells CASSPMWGDGGYTF. CDR3 sequence (DNA): TGTGCCAGCAGCCCCATGTGGGGGGACGGTGGCTACACCTTC.

This chain joins TRBV10-3 and TRBJ2-1; the match to TRBD2 covers 9 bases. Germline CDR1 is ENHRY and CDR2 is SYGVKD. This CDR3 contains 13 residues. V trimming: 8 bases; J trimming: 8 bases; junction bases outside the gene matches: 7. The CDR3 sequence is CAISPSGNDEQFF. DNA for the CDR3: TGTGCCATCTCCCCTAGCGGGAACGATGAGCAGTTCTTC.

For the CDR3, the DNA is TGCGCCAGCATCGCCGGGACAGCGCCTTCCTATGGCTACACCTTC. It codes for CASIAGTAPSYGYTF. The V gene is TRBV5-1, the J gene TRBJ1-2; 7 bases line up with TRBD1. The trim removed 6 bases at V and 4 bases at J, leaving 12 bases unmatched. From germline, CDR1 is SGHRS and CDR2 YFSETQ. The CDR3 has 15 residues.

In nucleotides, the CDR3 is TGTGCCAGCAGTGAAGACCTCGGACAGGGTAGTTCACCCCTCCACTTT. It yields the protein CASSEDLGQGSSPLHF. V and J are TRBV2 and TRBJ1-6; 8 positions match TRBD1. CDR1 SNHLY and CDR2 FYNNEI come from the germline V gene. The CDR3 runs 16 residues. The V segment lost 1 base and the J segment 9 bases; nucleotides outside the gene matches: 8.

This clone was counted only a few times. One junction end does not reproduce the germline sequence, and a read error may be involved. The chain has TRBV15 and TRBJ1-4; 8 nucleotides match TRBD1. Germline V gives CDR1 LNHNV, CDR2 YYDKDF (reference sequence). There are 14 residues in the CDR3. The CDR3 DNA is TGTGCCACCAGCGGAGACAGGGGAAAAGAAAAACTGTTTTTT. As protein: CATSGDRGKEKLFF.

This clone was detected a few times. The chain combines TRBV2 with TRBJ1-2, with 11 positions matching TRBD1. Germline V gene data show CDR1 as SNHLY and CDR2 as FYNNEI. Trimming removed 5 bases from V and 2 bases from J; junction bases left unmatched: 7. The CDR3 runs 16 residues. CDR3 region: CASSRTGGTKNYGYTF. CDR3 DNA: TGTGCCAGCAGTCGGACAGGGGGCACAAAAAACTATGGCTACACCTTC.

The gene calls are TRBV7-2 and TRBJ1-1, with D possibly TRBD1 on 6 matching bases. The CDR3 covers 14 residues. V lost 5 bases to trimming and J lost 4 bases, with 14 bases between them. CDR1 SGHTA and CDR2 FQGNSA come from the germline V gene. For the CDR3, the DNA is TGTGCCAGCAGCCTTCAGGGGCAAATCACTGAAGCTTTCTTT. Its translation is CASSLQGQITEAFF.

The chain couples TRBV5-8 to TRBJ2-3, with 7 nucleotides matching TRBD2. With 4 bases clipped from V and 0 bases from J, the junction kept 11 bases outside the gene matches. Germline lookup yields CDR1 SGHTS and CDR2 YDEGEE. The CDR3 sequence is 17 residues long. This chain's CDR3 is CASSRRSSGLSTDTQYF. In nucleotides, the CDR3 is TGTGCCAGCAGCCGACGGTCTAGCGGACTAAGCACAGATACGCAGTATTTT.

J is TRBJ2-7 and V is TRBV19, with a possible D match to TRBD1 (6 bases). V lost 10 bases and J lost 0, with 13 bases in between. The CDR3 contains 13 residues. Germline CDR1 and CDR2: LNHDA and SQIVND (reference sequence). CDR3 coding DNA: TGTGCCACCCGGGACACCAACTCCTACGAGCAGTACTTC. This sequence encodes CATRDTNSYEQYF.

The rearrangement links TRBV27 to TRBJ2-1; TRBD2 is a possible D gene (5 bases). The CDR3 runs 15 residues. Germline V gives CDR1 MNHEY, CDR2 SMNVEV (reference sequence). Trimming removed 6 bases from V and 10 bases from J, with 22 bases in between. The CDR3 nucleotides read TGTGCCAGCAGCCAACCCGGGGTTCCGGCCCCCGAGCAGTTCTTC. Amino acid sequence: CASSQPGVPAPEQFF.

This clone has only a few counts. The gene calls are TRBV30 and TRBJ1-2; no definite D call. The CDR3 consists of 15 residues. Germline CDR1 and CDR2: GTSNPN and SVGIG (reference sequence). With 0 bases removed from V and 0 bases from J, the gap between germline ends came to 11 bases. Written as DNA, the CDR3 is TGTGCCTGGAGTGTACCACACATCACTAACTATGGCTACACCTTC. It encodes CAWSVPHITNYGYTF.

In this sample, this clone turned up a few times. The V call is TRBV5-1, the J call TRBJ2-2; tentatively, D is TRBD1 (6 bases). CDR3 length: 14 residues. CDR1 is SGHRS and CDR2 is YFSETQ in the germline V gene. The germline V and J ends were trimmed by 4 bases and 2 bases, with 9 bases remaining between them. DNA for the CDR3: TGCGCCAGCAGCATGACAGGAAACACCGGGGAGCTGTTTTTT. Encoded protein: CASSMTGNTGELFF.